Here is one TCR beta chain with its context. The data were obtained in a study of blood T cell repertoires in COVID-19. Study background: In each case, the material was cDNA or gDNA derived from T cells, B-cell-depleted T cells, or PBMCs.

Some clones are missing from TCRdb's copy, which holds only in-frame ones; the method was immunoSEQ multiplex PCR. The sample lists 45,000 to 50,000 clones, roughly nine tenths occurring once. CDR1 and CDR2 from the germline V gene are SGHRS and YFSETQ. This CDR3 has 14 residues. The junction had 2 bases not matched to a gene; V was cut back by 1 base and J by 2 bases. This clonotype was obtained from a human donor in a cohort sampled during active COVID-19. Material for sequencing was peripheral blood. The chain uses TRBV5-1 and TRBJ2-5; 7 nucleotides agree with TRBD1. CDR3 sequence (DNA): TGCGCCAGCAGCTTGTCGGGACAGCAAGAGACCCAGTACTTC. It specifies CASSLSGQQETQYF.